Listed below are T cell receptor beta chains from one sample, sequenced in a study of human T cells and chemical hapten exposure. TCRdb itself ran the RACE reads through MiXCR, one entry per CDR3 protein. Of roughly 100,000 distinct CDR3 sequences listed, 30% to 35% are singletons. The sample here was whole blood, taken in connection with sensitization to the hapten diphenylcyclopropenone (DPC). The receptors derive from a man aged 35 to 55 with alopecia areata. Some clones in this sample may be carry-over from other donors' samples. Both conserved end residues are part of each CDR3. The D gene is left open where the match is weak.

j_gene: TRBJ1-5
d_gene: NA
v_gene: TRBV20-1
CDR3aa: CSATPGINQPQHF

j_gene: TRBJ2-7
d_gene: NA
v_gene: TRBV28
CDR3aa: CASSSQPPGQPYEQYF

j_gene: TRBJ2-3
d_gene: NA
v_gene: TRBV14
CDR3aa: CASSPMRTVLSDTQYF

j_gene: TRBJ1-1
d_gene: NA
v_gene: TRBV12-3/TRBV12-4
CDR3aa: CASRYARRGTEAFF

j_gene: TRBJ2-5
d_gene: TRBD2
v_gene: TRBV7-8
CDR3aa: CASSSSIAGGPKTQYF

j_gene: TRBJ2-3
d_gene: NA
v_gene: TRBV9
CDR3aa: CASSVDPLVHTQYF

j_gene: TRBJ2-6
d_gene: TRBD1
v_gene: TRBV4-1
CDR3aa: CASSQDRGLGANVLTF

j_gene: TRBJ2-7
d_gene: TRBD1
v_gene: TRBV20-1
CDR3aa: CSARHTGVGEQYF

j_gene: TRBJ2-3
d_gene: NA
v_gene: TRBV11-2
CDR3aa: CASSPRGAYTDTQYF

j_gene: TRBJ2-6
d_gene: NA
v_gene: TRBV3-2
CDR3aa: CASSQGLRGLRPGANVLTF

j_gene: TRBJ2-2
d_gene: NA
v_gene: TRBV27
CDR3aa: CASSLRLGNTGELFF

j_gene: TRBJ1-2
d_gene: NA
v_gene: TRBV7-8
CDR3aa: CASSPKPGTGYTF

j_gene: TRBJ1-1
d_gene: TRBD1
v_gene: TRBV10-3
CDR3aa: CAIRGTGGTEAFF

j_gene: TRBJ1-3
d_gene: NA
v_gene: TRBV3-1
CDR3aa: CASSHWGQAGNTIYF

j_gene: TRBJ2-5
d_gene: TRBD2
v_gene: TRBV29-1
CDR3aa: CSVEGTSGRWAQYF

j_gene: TRBJ2-3
d_gene: NA
v_gene: TRBV5-6
CDR3aa: CASSSSRAVTDTQYF

j_gene: TRBJ1-4
d_gene: NA
v_gene: TRBV25-1
CDR3aa: CASSESGRENEKLFF

j_gene: TRBJ2-7
d_gene: NA
v_gene: TRBV6-5
CDR3aa: CASSSSGLSSYEQYF

j_gene: TRBJ1-4
d_gene: NA
v_gene: TRBV5-1
CDR3aa: CASSPSPGLGGEKLFF

j_gene: TRBJ2-4
d_gene: TRBD2
v_gene: TRBV7-6
CDR3aa: CASSLGLAGGLAKNIQYF

j_gene: TRBJ2-7
d_gene: NA
v_gene: TRBV6-2/TRBV6-3
CDR3aa: CASSFGNRYEQYF

j_gene: TRBJ1-4
d_gene: NA
v_gene: TRBV20-1
CDR3aa: CSASRMTIRQEKLFF

j_gene: TRBJ2-7
d_gene: TRBD2
v_gene: TRBV7-9
CDR3aa: CASSSLAGTYEQYF

j_gene: TRBJ2-3
d_gene: TRBD2
v_gene: TRBV20-1
CDR3aa: CSARSSGLAGGDTQYF

j_gene: TRBJ2-7
d_gene: TRBD1
v_gene: TRBV5-5
CDR3aa: CASRLTGEGEQYF

j_gene: TRBJ2-3
d_gene: NA
v_gene: TRBV28
CDR3aa: CATIGTVDTQYF

j_gene: TRBJ2-7
d_gene: NA
v_gene: TRBV2
CDR3aa: CATAQQVPYEQYF

j_gene: TRBJ2-1
d_gene: TRBD1
v_gene: TRBV7-9
CDR3aa: CASSIPKKTGGDLIGQFF

j_gene: TRBJ1-1
d_gene: NA
v_gene: TRBV19
CDR3aa: CASSIEGRLTEAFF

j_gene: TRBJ2-3
d_gene: NA
v_gene: TRBV6-4
CDR3aa: CASSVSGDTDTQYF

j_gene: TRBJ1-1
d_gene: NA
v_gene: TRBV6-5
CDR3aa: CASRLQGSGEAFF